This TCR beta chain was captured by sequencing in a study of T cell repertoires in cytomegalovirus infection. Study-wide context: Evidence of both CMV infection and a matching HLA type came from public TCR beta signatures. Notes on the study in general: CMV-specific TCR beta clonotypes restricted by HLA-C dominated the ex vivo response. Summed frequency of shared TCR beta families picked out CMV carriers who also had the relevant HLA.

Germline-derived CDR1 and CDR2 are MNHEY and SMNVEV (reference sequence). The CDR3 has 16 residues. J was trimmed by 3 bases and V by 3 bases; bases with no gene match: 8. From the reads, TCRdb called clonotypes with MiXCR, one entry per CDR3 protein. The sample has 200,000 to 300,000 distinct CDR3 sequences, roughly 13% seen once. This clonotype has ten or more counts. Its antigen remains unidentified. The source of this sequence is a human donor in good health (CMV status not recorded). Some clones in this sample may be carry-over from other donors' samples. The chain joins TRBV27 to TRBJ2-4; 7 bases are shared with TRBD2. Sequencing input: PBMCs. CDR3 residues: CASSFSLRDYKNIQYF. The CDR3 nucleotides read TGTGCCAGCAGTTTTTCTTTACGGGACTACAAAAACATTCAGTACTTC.